This T cell receptor beta chain is from a study of CD8 T cells in Susac syndrome (dated by TCRdb to between 2018 and 2021). Study-wide context: Repertoire sequencing was used to test whether CD8+ T cell activation and differentiation in Susac syndrome was antigen driven. Clonality of the CD8+ T cell repertoire was compared between roughly twelve healthy donors, some 14 Susac syndrome patients and some 15 multiple sclerosis patients.

Summary of the overall study and its limitations: The study acknowledged that relatively few individuals were included in the TCR sequencing and HLA analysis.

Comment on this clonotype: The target of this receptor is not known. It has no much larger one-base neighbor in the sample; base qualities were not kept.

Peripheral blood CD8+ and CD4+ T cells from healthy donors, Susac syndrome patients and multiple sclerosis patients were profiled by high-throughput TCR beta sequencing. Multiple sclerosis controls were treatment-naive patients with stable or active relapsing-remitting disease fulfilling revised McDonald criteria. CD8+ TEMRA cells were enriched by FACS, while bulk CD8+ and CD4+ T cells were purified by magnetic negative isolation. Blood was drawn into EDTA tubes, processed within 24 hours, and PBMCs were isolated by density gradient centrifugation. PBMCs intended for TCR sequencing were cryopreserved in liquid nitrogen and were subsequently thawed in a 37 degrees C water bath. Purity of sorted or isolated CD4+, CD8+ and CD8+ TEMRA cells was at least 90%. RNA was extracted with the RNeasy kit and roughly 0.45 to 1 ug was reverse transcribed using random hexamers. The immunoSEQ multiplex PCR assay, which covers 54 Vbeta and 13 Jbeta segments, was used to amplify TCR beta CDR3 regions. PCR amplification bias was corrected using a synthetic template baseline for primer optimization and computational correction. Processing in the source paper ran as follows. Reads were annotated to V, D and J genes according to IMGT and were analyzed with immunoSEQ Analyzer, with only productive sequences retained. Clonality was computed as one minus Shannon entropy normalized by log2 of the number of productive unique sequences. For each patient and control, public and private clones were evaluated within the 100 most prevalent clones. A clone was defined as Susac-specific if it was absent from the healthy and MS cohorts, from some 1,100 published viral clones and from other ImmuneACCESS disease sequences. The public reads were run again by TCRdb, first through fastp at Q25 and then through MiXCR, and only productive beta chains were kept. Rows matching on CDR3 protein sequence are summarized as one entry with the most common DNA and genes. The V and J calls, along with clone size, are taken from TCRdb and not from the paper's own processing. This sample gives tens of thousands of distinct CDR3 sequences in total; around 93% of them show up just once. The ten largest account for roughly 0.5% of the sample.

Including cysteine and phenylalanine, the CDR3 has 17 amino acids. The kept DNA is CDR3 alone, 51 bases in frame from the first base. Per the germline V gene, MNHEY is the CDR1 and SVGEGT is the CDR2. V lost 5 bases and J lost 8 bases; the stretch between them is 25 bases long. The clonotype comes from a human donor with multiple sclerosis. Recombination connected TRBV6-2 or TRBV6-3 to TRBJ2-1; tentative D gene TRBD1, with 7 bases matching. Sequenced input: CD8+ T cells from PBMCs. The CDR3 reads as follows: CASSTPGARQGADEQFF. The nucleotides are TGTGCCAGCAGTACCCCGGGGGCGAGACAGGGTGCGGATGAGCAGTTCTTC.